This TCR beta chain was identified in a study of CD8 T cells in Susac syndrome. General observations from the study: Clonal expansion was absent from the CD4+ T cell repertoires in Susac syndrome.

With regard to this clonotype: Antigen specificity is unknown.

The T cells that were sequenced for TCR beta were CD8+ and CD4+ cells from blood. FACS was used to enrich TEMRA cells, whereas the CD8+ and CD4+ T cells were obtained by negative isolation. Germline-derived CDR1 and CDR2 are SGHRS and YFSETQ. Trimming pared 0 bases from V and 0 bases from J, leaving 7 bases between. CDR3 length: 15 residues. The RNA input was 0.5 to 1 ug, and it was reverse transcribed with random hexamers. Multiplex immunoSEQ PCR targeted 54 Vbeta and 13 Jbeta TCR beta segments. TCRdb re-derived calls from the immunoSEQ multiplex PCR reads in MiXCR, one entry per CDR3 protein. The top ten hold more than 0.11% of the sample, which has some 150,000 distinct CDR3 sequences, 95% seen once.

The sequence derives from a human donor with Susac syndrome. The sample consisted of CD4+ T cells from PBMCs. V gene TRBV5-1 combines with J gene TRBJ1-3, with no clear D. The CDR3: CASSLGASSGNTIYF. The CDR3 nucleotides read TGCGCCAGCAGCTTGGGAGCGAGCTCTGGAAACACCATATATTTT.